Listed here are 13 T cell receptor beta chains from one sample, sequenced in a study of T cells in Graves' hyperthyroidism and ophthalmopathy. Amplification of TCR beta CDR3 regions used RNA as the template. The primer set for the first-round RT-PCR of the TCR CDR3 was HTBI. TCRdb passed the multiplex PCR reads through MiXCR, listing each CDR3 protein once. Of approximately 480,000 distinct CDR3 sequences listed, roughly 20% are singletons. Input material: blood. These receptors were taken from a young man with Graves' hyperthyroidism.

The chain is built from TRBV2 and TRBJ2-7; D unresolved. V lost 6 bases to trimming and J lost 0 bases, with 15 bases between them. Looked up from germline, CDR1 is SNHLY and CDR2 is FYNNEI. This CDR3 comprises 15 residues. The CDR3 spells CASSQGRALSYEQYF. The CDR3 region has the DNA TGTGCCAGCAGCCAAGGCAGAGCTCTCTCCTACGAGCAGTACTTC.

The CDR3 reads CASSPQRSSYEQYF. CDR3 nucleotides: TGTGCCAGCAGCCCTCAGAGAAGCTCCTACGAGCAGTACTTC. The chain employs TRBV12-3 or TRBV12-4 and TRBJ2-7; D is undetermined. Trimming took 6 bases from V and 0 from J, leaving 12 bases between them. The CDR3 sequence is 14 residues long.

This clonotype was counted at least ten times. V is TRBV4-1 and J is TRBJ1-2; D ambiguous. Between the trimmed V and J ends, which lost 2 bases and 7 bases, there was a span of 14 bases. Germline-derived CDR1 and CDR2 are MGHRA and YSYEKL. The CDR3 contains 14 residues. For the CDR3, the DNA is TGCGCCAGCAGCCAAACCCTCTCCCGAGGTGGCTACACCTTC. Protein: CASSQTLSRGGYTF.

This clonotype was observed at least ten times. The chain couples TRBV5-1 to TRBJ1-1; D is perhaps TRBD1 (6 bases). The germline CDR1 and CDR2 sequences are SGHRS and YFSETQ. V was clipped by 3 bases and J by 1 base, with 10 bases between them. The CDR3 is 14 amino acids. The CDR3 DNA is TGCGCCAGCAGCTCACAGGGAGGGAACACTGAAGCTTTCTTT. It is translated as CASSSQGGNTEAFF.

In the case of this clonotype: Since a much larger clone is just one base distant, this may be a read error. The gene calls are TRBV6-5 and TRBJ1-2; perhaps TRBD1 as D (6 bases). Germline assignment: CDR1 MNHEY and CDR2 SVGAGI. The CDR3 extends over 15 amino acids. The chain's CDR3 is CAGSYSGGQSYGYTF. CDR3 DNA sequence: TGTGCCGGCAGTTACTCGGGCGGACAGAGCTATGGCTACACCTTC.

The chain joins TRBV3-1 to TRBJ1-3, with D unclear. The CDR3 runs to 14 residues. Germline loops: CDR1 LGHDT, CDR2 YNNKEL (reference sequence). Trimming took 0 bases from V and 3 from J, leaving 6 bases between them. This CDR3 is CASSQDWGGNTIYF. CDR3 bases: TGTGCCAGCAGCCAAGACTGGGGTGGAAACACCATATATTTT.

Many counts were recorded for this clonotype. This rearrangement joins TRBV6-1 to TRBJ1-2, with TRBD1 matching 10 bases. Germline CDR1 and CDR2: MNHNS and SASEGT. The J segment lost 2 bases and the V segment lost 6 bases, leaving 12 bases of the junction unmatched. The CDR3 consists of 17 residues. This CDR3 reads CASRAATDRGQNYGYTF. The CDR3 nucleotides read TGTGCCAGCAGAGCAGCTACCGACAGGGGGCAAAACTATGGCTACACCTTC.

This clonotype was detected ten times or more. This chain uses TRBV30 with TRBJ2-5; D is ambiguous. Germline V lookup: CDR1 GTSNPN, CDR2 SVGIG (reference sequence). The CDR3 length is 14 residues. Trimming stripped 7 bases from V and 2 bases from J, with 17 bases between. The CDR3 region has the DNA TGTGCCTTCGACCCGATAGGGAAACAAGAGACCCAGTACTTC. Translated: CAFDPIGKQETQYF.

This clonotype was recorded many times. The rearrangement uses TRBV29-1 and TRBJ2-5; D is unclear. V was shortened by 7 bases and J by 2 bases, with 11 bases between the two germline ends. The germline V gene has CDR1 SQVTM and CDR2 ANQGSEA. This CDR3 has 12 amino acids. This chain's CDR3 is CSGAVGQETQYF. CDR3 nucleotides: TGCAGCGGGGCGGTCGGTCAAGAGACCCAGTACTTC.

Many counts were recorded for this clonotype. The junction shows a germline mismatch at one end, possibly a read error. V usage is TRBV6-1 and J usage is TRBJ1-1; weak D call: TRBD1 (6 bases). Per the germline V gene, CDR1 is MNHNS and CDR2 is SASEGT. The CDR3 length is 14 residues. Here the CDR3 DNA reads TGTGCCAGCAGGGAAGGGGGTATGAACACTGAAGCTTTCTTT. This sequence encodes CASREGGMNTEAFF.

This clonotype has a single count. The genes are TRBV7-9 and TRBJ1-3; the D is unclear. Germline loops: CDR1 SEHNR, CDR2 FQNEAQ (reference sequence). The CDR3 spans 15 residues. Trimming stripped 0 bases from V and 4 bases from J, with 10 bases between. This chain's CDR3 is CASSLAGPGGNTIYF. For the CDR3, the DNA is TGTGCCAGCAGCTTAGCCGGGCCCGGCGGAAACACCATATATTTT.

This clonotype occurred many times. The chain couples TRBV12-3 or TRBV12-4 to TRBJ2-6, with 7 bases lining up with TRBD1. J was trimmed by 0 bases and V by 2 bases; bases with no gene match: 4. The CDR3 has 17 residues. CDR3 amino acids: CASSLRQGSSGANVLTF. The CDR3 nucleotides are TGTGCCAGCAGTTTAAGACAGGGTAGCTCTGGGGCCAACGTCCTGACTTTC.

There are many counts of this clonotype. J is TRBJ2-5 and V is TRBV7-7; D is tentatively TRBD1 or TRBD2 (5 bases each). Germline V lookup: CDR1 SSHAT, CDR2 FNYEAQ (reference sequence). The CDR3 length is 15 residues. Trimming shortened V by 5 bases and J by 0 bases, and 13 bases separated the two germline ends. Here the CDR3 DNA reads TGTGCCAGCAGCATCGGGGCACCGTACCAAGAGACCCAGTACTTC. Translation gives CASSIGAPYQETQYF. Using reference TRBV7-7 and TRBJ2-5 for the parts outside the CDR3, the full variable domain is GAGVSQSPRYKVTKRGQDVTLRCDPISSHATLYWYQQALGQGPEFLTYFNYEAQPDKSGLPSDRFSAERPEGSISTLTIQRTEQRDSAMYRCASSIGAPYQETQYFGPGTRLLVL.